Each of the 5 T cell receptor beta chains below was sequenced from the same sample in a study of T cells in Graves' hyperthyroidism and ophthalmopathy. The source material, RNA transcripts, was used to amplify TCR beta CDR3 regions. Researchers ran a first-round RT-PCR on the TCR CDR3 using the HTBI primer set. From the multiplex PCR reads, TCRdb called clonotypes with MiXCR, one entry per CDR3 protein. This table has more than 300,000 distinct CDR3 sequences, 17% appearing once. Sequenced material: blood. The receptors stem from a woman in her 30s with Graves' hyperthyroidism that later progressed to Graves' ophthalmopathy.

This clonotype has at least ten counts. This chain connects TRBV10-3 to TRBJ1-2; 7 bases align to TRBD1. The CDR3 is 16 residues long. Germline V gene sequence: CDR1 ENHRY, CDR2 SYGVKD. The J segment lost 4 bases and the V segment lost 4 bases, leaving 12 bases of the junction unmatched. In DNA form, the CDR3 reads TGTGCCATCAGTGGATCCCAAACACAGGGGCTCTATGGCTACACCTTC. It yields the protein CAISGSQTQGLYGYTF.

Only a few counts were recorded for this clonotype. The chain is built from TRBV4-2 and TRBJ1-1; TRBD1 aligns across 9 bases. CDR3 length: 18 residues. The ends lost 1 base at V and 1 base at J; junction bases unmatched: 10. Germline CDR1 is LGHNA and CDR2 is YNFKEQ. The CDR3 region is CASSQVPWDREGNTEAFF. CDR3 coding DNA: TGTGCCAGCAGCCAAGTACCCTGGGACAGGGAGGGGAACACTGAAGCTTTCTTT.

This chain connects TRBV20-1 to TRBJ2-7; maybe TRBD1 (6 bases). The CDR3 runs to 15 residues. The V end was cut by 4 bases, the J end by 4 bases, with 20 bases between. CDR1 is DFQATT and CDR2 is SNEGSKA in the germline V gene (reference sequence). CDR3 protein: CSANRGRGNKYEQYF. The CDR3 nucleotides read TGCAGTGCTAACCGGGGTAGGGGGAACAAGTACGAGCAGTACTTC.

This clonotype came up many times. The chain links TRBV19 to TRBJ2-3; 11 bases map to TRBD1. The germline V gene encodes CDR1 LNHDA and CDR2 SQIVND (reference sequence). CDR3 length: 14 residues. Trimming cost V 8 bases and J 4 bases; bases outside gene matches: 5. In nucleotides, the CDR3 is TGTGCCAGTGGACAGGGGGCGGACGCAGATACGCAGTATTTT. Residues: CASGQGADADTQYF.

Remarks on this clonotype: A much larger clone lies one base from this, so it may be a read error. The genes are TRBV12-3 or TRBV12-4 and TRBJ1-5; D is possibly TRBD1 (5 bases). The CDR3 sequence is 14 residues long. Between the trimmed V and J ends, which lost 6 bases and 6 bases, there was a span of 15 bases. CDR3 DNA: TGTGCCAGCAGCTATAGACAGTTGAGTCAGCCCCAGCATTTT. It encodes CASSYRQLSQPQHF.